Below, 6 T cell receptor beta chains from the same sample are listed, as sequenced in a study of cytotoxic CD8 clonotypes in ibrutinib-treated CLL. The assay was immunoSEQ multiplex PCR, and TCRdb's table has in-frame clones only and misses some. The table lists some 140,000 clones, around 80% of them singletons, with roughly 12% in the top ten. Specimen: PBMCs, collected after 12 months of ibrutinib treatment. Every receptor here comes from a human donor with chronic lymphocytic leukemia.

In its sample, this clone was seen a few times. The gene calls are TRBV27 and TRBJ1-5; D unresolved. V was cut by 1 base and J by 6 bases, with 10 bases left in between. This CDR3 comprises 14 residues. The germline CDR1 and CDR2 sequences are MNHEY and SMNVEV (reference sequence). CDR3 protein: CASSLWAGAQPQHF. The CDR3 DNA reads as TGTGCCAGCAGTTTATGGGCAGGTGCTCAGCCCCAGCATTTT.

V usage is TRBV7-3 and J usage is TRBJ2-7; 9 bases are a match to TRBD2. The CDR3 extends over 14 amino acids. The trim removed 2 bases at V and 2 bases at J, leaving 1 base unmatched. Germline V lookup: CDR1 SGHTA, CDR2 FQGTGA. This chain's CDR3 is CASSLLAGPYEQYF. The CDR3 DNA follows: TGTGCCAGCAGCTTACTAGCGGGGCCCTACGAGCAGTACTTC.

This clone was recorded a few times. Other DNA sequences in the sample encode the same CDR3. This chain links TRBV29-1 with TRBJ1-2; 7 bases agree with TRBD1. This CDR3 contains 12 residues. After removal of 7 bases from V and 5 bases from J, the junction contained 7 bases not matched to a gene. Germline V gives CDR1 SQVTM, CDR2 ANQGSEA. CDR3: CSADRVGYGYTF. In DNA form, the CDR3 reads TGCAGCGCTGACAGGGTGGGATATGGCTACACCTTC.

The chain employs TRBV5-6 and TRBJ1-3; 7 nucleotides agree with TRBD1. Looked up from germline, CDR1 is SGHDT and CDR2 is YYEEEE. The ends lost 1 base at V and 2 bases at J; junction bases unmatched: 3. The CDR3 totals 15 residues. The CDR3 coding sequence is TGTGCCAGCAGCTTGTTCGGGACAGCTGGAAACACCATATATTTT. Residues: CASSLFGTAGNTIYF.

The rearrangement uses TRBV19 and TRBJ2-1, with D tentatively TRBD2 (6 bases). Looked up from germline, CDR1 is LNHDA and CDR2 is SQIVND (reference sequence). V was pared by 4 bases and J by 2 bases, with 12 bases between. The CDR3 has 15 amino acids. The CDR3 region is CASSSPGGPYNEQFF. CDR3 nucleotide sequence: TGTGCCAGTAGTAGTCCCGGGGGACCCTACAATGAGCAGTTCTTC.

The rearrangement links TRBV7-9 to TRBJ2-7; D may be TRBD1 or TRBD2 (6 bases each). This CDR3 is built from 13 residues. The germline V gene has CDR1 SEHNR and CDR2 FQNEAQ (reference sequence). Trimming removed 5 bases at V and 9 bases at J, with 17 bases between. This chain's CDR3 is CASSPPGAGVQYF. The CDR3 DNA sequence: TGTGCCAGCAGCCCACCGGGGGCCGGAGTGCAGTACTTC.